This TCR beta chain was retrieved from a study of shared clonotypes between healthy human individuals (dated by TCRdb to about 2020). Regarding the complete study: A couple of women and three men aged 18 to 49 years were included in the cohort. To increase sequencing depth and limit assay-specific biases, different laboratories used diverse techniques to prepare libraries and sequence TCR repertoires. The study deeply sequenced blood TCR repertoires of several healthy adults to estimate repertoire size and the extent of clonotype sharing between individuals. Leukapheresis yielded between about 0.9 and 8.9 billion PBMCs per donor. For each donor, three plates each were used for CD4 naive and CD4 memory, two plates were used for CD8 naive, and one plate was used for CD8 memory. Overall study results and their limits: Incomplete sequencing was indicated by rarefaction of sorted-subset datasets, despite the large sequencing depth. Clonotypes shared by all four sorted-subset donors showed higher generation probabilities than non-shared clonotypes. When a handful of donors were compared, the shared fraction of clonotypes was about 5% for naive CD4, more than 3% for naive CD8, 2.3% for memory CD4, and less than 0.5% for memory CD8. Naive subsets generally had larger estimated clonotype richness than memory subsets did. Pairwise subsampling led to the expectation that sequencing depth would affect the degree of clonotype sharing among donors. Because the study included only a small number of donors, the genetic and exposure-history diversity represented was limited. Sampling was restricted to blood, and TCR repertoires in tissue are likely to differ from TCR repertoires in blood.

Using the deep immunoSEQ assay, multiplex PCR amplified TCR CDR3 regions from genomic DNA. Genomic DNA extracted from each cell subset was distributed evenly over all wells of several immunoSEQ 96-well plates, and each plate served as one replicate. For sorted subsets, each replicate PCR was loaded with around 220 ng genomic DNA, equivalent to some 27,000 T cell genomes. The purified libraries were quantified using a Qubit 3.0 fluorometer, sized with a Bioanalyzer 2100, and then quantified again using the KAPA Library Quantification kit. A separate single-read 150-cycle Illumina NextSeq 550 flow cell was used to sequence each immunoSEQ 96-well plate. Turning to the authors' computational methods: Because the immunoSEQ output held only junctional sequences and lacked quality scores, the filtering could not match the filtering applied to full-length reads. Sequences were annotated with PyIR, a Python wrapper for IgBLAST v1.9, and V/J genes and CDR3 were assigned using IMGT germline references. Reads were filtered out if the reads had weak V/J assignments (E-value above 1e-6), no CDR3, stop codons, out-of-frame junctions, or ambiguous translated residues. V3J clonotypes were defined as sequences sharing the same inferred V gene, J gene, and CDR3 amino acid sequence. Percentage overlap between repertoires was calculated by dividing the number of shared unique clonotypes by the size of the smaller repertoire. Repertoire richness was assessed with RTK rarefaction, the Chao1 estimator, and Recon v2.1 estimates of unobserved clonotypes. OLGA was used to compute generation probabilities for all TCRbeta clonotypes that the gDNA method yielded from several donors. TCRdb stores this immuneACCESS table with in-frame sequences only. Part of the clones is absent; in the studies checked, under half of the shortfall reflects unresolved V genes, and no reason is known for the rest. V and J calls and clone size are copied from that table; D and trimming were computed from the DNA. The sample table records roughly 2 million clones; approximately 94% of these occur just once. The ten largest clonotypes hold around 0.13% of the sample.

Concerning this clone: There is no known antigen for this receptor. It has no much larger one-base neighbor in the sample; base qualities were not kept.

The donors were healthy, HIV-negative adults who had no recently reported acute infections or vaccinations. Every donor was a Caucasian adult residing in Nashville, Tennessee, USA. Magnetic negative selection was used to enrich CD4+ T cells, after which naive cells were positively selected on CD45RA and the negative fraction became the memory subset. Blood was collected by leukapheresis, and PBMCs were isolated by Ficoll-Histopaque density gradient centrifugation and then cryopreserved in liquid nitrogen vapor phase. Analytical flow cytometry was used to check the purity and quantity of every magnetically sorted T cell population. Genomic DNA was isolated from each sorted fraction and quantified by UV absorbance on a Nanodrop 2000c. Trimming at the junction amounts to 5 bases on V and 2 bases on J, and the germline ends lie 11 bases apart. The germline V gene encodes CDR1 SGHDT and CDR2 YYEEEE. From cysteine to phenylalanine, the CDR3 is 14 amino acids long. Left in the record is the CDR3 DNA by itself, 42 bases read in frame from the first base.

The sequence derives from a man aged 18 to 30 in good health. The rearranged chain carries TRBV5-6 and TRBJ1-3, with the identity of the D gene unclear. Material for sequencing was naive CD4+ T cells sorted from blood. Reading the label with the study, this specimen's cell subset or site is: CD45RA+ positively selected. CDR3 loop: CASSFTATGNTIYF. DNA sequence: TGTGCCAGCAGTTTTACAGCTACTGGAAACACCATATATTTT.